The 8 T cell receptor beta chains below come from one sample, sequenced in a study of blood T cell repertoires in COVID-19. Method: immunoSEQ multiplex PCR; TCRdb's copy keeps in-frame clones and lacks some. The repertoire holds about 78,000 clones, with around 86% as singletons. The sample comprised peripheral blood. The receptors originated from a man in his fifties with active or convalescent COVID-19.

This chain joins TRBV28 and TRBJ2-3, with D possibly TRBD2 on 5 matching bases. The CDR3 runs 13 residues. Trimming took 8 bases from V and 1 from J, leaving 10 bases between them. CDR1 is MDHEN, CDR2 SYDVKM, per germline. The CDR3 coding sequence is TGTGCCAGCGGGGAGCCTGGCACAGATACGCAGTATTTT. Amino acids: CASGEPGTDTQYF. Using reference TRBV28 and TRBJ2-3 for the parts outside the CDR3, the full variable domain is DVKVTQSSRYLVKRTGEKVFLECVQDMDHENMFWYRQDPGLGLRLIYFSYDVKMKEKGDIPEGYSVSREKKERFSLILESASTNQTSMYLCASGEPGTDTQYFGPGTRLTVL.

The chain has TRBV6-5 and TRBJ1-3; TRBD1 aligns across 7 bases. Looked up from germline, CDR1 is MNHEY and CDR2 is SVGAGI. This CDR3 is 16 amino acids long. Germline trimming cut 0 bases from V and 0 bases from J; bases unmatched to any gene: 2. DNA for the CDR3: TGTGCCAGCAGTTACTCGGGGGACAGCTCTGGAAACACCATATATTTT. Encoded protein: CASSYSGDSSGNTIYF.

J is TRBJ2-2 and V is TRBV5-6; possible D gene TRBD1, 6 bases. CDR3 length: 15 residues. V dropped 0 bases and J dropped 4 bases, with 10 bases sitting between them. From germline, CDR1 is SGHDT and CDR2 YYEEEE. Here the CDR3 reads CASSLAVRGTGELFF. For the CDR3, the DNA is TGTGCCAGCAGCTTGGCAGTCAGGGGCACCGGGGAGCTGTTTTTT. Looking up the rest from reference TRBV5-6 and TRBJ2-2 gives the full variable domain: DAGVTQSPTHLIKTRGQQVTLRCSPKSGHDTVSWYQQALGQGPQFIFQYYEEEERQRGNFPDRFSGHQFPNYSSELNVNALLLGDSALYLCASSLAVRGTGELFFGEGSRLTVL.

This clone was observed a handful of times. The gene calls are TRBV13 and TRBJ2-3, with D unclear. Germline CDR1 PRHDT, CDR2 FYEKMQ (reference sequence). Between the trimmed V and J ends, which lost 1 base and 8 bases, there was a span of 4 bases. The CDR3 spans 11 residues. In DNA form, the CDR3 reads TGTGCCAGCAGCTTAGCAGGTACGCAGTATTTT. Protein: CASSLAGTQYF.

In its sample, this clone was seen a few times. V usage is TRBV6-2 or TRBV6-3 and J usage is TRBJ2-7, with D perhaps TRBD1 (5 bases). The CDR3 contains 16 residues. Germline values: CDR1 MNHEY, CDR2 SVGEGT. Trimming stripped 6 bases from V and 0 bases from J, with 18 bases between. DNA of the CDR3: TGTGCCAGCAGCCCTGGGGCAGGTTCCTTCTCCTACGAGCAGTACTTC. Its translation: CASSPGAGSFSYEQYF.

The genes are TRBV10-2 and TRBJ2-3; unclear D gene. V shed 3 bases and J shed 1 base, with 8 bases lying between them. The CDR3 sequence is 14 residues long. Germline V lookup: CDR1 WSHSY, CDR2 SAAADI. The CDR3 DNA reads TGCGCCAGCAGTGATGCCCAGGGCACAGATACGCAGTATTTT. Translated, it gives CASSDAQGTDTQYF.

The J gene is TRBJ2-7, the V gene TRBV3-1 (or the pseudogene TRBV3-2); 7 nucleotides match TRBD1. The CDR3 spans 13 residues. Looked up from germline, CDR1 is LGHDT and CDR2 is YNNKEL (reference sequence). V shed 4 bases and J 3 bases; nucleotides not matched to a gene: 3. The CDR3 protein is CASSLYRGYEQYF. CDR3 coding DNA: TGTGCCAGCAGCCTTTACAGGGGCTACGAGCAGTACTTC.

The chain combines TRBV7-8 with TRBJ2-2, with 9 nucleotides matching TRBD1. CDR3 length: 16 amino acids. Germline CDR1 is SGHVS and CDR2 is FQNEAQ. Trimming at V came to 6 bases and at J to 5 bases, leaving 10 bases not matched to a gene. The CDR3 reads CASRDSGQGKTGELFF. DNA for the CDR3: TGTGCCAGCAGAGATTCCGGACAGGGGAAGACCGGGGAGCTGTTTTTT.